Listed below are T cell receptor beta chains from one sample, sequenced in a study of blood T cell dynamics during melanoma immunotherapy. TCRdb's copy holds only in-frame clones and misses some; the assay was immunoSEQ multiplex PCR. The repertoire holds 10,000 to 13,000 clones, with roughly 88% as singletons. This sample comprised blood, obtained from a patient treated with checkpoint blockade. Source of these receptors: a human donor with melanoma. The CDR3 runs from the conserved cysteine through the conserved F or W. The D gene is left open where the match is weak. The size field is filled for only some rows; it gives once, few, many or a size class.

clone_size	v_call	j_call	d_call	cdr3_aa	cdr3_nt
.	TRBV10-3	TRBJ2-5	.	CAIKGTKETQYF	TGTGCCATCAAAGGGACAAAAGAGACCCAGTACTTC
once	TRBV11-1	TRBJ2-3	.	CASSLMLSRGDTQYF	TGTGCCAGCAGCCTAATGTTATCGAGGGGAGATACGCAGTATTTT
few	TRBV12-5	TRBJ1-5	.	CASGLTSNGNQPQHF	TGTGCTAGTGGTTTGACATCTAATGGGAATCAGCCCCAGCATTTT
.	TRBV21-1	TRBJ2-1	.	CASSPPGVRQRRYNEQFF	TGTGCCAGCAGCCCCCCGGGGGTAAGACAACGCCGATACAATGAGCAGTTCTTC
.	TRBV7-2	TRBJ2-2	TRBD1	CASSLRQGARELFF	TGTGCCAGCAGCCTCCGACAGGGGGCCAGGGAGCTGTTTTTT
.	TRBV27	TRBJ1-2	TRBD1	CASSLSGTGYYGYTF	TGTGCCAGCAGTTTATCGGGGACAGGATACTATGGCTACACCTTC
.	TRBV6-1	TRBJ2-7	TRBD1	CASNRGGQIYEQYF	TGTGCCAGCAACCGAGGGGGACAGATCTACGAGCAGTACTTC
.	TRBV7-9	TRBJ1-3	.	CASVEPGTGNTIYF	TGTGCCAGCGTGGAGCCGGGGACTGGAAACACCATATATTTT
.	TRBV5-1	TRBJ2-7	.	CASSELQGSRGEQYF	TGCGCCAGCAGCGAACTACAGGGCTCGCGGGGCGAGCAGTACTTC
.	TRBV6-6	TRBJ2-7	.	CALGATREQYF	TGTGCCTTGGGTGCTACCCGAGAGCAGTACTTC
.	TRBV6-1	TRBJ1-2	.	CASKEPNYGYTF	TGTGCCAGCAAAGAGCCTAACTATGGCTACACCTTC
.	TRBV5-4	TRBJ1-1	.	CASSLDRVPDTEAFF	TGTGCCAGCAGCTTGGACAGGGTTCCTGACACTGAAGCTTTCTTT
.	TRBV4-3	TRBJ1-1	.	CASSANAFGTGDTEAFF	TGCGCCAGCAGCGCCAACGCATTCGGTACCGGGGACACTGAAGCTTTCTTT
.	TRBV9	TRBJ1-5	.	CASSVGPWDSNQPQHF	TGTGCCAGCAGCGTAGGGCCATGGGATAGCAATCAGCCCCAGCATTTT
.	TRBV6-1	TRBJ2-1	.	CASSETTLLYNEQFF	TGTGCCAGCAGTGAGACCACACTCCTCTACAATGAGCAGTTCTTC
.	TRBV6-5	TRBJ1-2	TRBD1	CASRTTGGNGYTF	TGTGCCAGCAGAACCACAGGGGGCAATGGCTACACCTTC
.	TRBV18	TRBJ2-7	.	CASSPPAGAAYEQYF	TGTGCCAGCTCACCACCGGCGGGGGCCGCCTACGAGCAGTACTTC
.	TRBV7-7	TRBJ2-5	TRBD2	CASSWGRTSGGAKETQYF	TGTGCTAGCAGCTGGGGGAGGACTAGCGGGGGTGCTAAAGAGACCCAGTACTTC
.	TRBV5-6	TRBJ1-4	.	CASSPTGSGEKLFF	TGTGCCAGCAGCCCCACAGGGAGCGGTGAAAAACTGTTTTTT
.	TRBV19	TRBJ1-2	TRBD1	CASSIARGTDRSGYTF	TGTGCCAGTAGTATAGCTCGTGGGACAGATCGATCTGGCTACACCTTC
.	TRBV7-8	TRBJ1-2	TRBD1	CASSPTRTGDWVGYTF	TGTGCCAGCAGCCCCACCAGGACAGGGGATTGGGTAGGCTACACCTTC
.	TRBV27	TRBJ1-5	.	CASSLVWGQPQHF	TGTGCCAGCAGTTTGGTATGGGGCCAGCCCCAGCATTTT
.	TRBV7-9	TRBJ1-3	.	CASSFTGVHF	TGTGCCAGCAGCTTCACGGGGGTACATTTT
.	TRBV7-7	TRBJ2-2	TRBD1	CASSSRTGGPTNTGELFF	TGTGCTAGCAGCTCGAGGACAGGGGGCCCAACGAACACCGGGGAGCTGTTTTTT
.	TRBV19	TRBJ2-2	.	CASRRGGTFSTGELFF	TGTGCCAGTAGGCGCGGTGGGACTTTTTCAACCGGGGAGCTGTTTTTT
.	TRBV5-6	TRBJ2-2	.	CASSLQQITGELFF	TGTGCCAGCAGCTTGCAGCAGATCACCGGGGAGCTGTTTTTT
.	TRBV9	TRBJ2-2	.	CASSVPARGGELFF	TGTGCCAGCAGCGTACCCGCCCGGGGCGGGGAGCTGTTTTTT
.	TRBV19	TRBJ1-2	.	CASSIAQHGYTF	TGTGCCAGTAGTATAGCCCAGCATGGCTACACCTTC
.	TRBV9	TRBJ1-1	.	CASSVVGANTEAFF	TGTGCCAGCAGCGTCGTAGGGGCGAACACTGAAGCTTTCTTT
.	TRBV10-3	TRBJ2-7	.	CAISEFQGGDYEQYF	TGTGCCATCAGTGAGTTCCAGGGGGGTGACTACGAGCAGTACTTC
.	TRBV5-4	TRBJ2-5	TRBD2	CASSLSRTSGETQYF	TGTGCCAGCAGCTTATCCCGGACTAGCGGAGAGACCCAGTACTTC
.	TRBV27	TRBJ2-7	.	CASSTKPREEQYF	TGTGCCAGCAGTACGAAACCGCGAGAGGAGCAGTACTTC
.	TRBV7-2	TRBJ1-2	TRBD1	CASSPGTGLRYTF	TGTGCCAGCAGCCCGGGGACAGGACTACGCTACACCTTC
.	TRBV14	TRBJ1-2	.	CASSRGGYGYTF	TGTGCCAGCAGCCGGGGAGGTTATGGCTACACCTTC
.	TRBV29-1	TRBJ1-2	TRBD1	CSAETGHQAYGYTF	TGCAGCGCCGAGACAGGGCACCAAGCCTATGGCTACACCTTC
.	TRBV7-2	TRBJ2-1	.	CASSVHNEQFF	TGTGCCAGCAGCGTCCACAATGAGCAGTTCTTC
.	TRBV5-1	TRBJ2-3	.	CASSQDTDTQYF	TGCGCCAGCAGCCAGGACACAGATACGCAGTATTTT
.	TRBV18	TRBJ1-2	.	CASSPEVYYGYTF	TGTGCCAGCTCCCCGGAAGTCTACTATGGCTACACCTTC
.	TRBV7-9	TRBJ1-2	TRBD1	CASLIDRGSFGYTF	TGTGCCAGCTTAATCGACAGGGGCTCTTTTGGCTACACCTTC
.	TRBV6-4	TRBJ2-1	.	CASSVGGATYNEQFF	TGTGCCAGCAGTGTTGGCGGGGCAACCTACAATGAGCAGTTCTTC
few	TRBV7-8	TRBJ2-7	.	CASSSGHYEQYF	TGTGCCAGCAGCTCGGGACACTACGAGCAGTACTTC
.	TRBV6-5	TRBJ1-1	.	CASSRTPANTEAFF	TGTGCCAGCAGTCGGACACCCGCCAACACTGAAGCTTTCTTT